This entry features one TCR beta chain sequence. Its antigen remains unknown. This specimen belongs to a study of T cell responses to AZD1222 COVID-19 vaccine. Germline CDR1 is SEHNR and CDR2 is FQNEAQ (reference sequence). The CDR3 is made up of 15 amino acids. With V trimmed by 5 bases and J by 4 bases, 6 bases remained unmatched. The method was immunoSEQ multiplex PCR; TCRdb's version includes in-frame clones alone and lacks a portion of them. Of around 99,000 clones in the sample, roughly 90% were seen once. Findings and limits, study-wide: Researchers report vaccine-associated CD4 TCRs spanning spike, with dominance at 160-218 and 743-854. The reported proportion of spike-specific TCRs targeting unmutated variant regions was nearly half. At baseline, just six or seven AZD1222 recipients tested seropositive. Clonal diversity was possibly underestimated, and the donors were mostly white British, with more females.

This TCR was recovered from an adult in good health. The sequencing used peripheral blood, collected on day 0 of AZD1222 vaccination. V gene TRBV7-9 combines with J gene TRBJ2-3, with 10 bases aligning to TRBD2. The CDR3 protein is CASSSGRAGPDTQYF. CDR3 sequence (DNA): TGTGCCAGCAGCAGCGGGAGGGCCGGCCCAGATACGCAGTATTTT.